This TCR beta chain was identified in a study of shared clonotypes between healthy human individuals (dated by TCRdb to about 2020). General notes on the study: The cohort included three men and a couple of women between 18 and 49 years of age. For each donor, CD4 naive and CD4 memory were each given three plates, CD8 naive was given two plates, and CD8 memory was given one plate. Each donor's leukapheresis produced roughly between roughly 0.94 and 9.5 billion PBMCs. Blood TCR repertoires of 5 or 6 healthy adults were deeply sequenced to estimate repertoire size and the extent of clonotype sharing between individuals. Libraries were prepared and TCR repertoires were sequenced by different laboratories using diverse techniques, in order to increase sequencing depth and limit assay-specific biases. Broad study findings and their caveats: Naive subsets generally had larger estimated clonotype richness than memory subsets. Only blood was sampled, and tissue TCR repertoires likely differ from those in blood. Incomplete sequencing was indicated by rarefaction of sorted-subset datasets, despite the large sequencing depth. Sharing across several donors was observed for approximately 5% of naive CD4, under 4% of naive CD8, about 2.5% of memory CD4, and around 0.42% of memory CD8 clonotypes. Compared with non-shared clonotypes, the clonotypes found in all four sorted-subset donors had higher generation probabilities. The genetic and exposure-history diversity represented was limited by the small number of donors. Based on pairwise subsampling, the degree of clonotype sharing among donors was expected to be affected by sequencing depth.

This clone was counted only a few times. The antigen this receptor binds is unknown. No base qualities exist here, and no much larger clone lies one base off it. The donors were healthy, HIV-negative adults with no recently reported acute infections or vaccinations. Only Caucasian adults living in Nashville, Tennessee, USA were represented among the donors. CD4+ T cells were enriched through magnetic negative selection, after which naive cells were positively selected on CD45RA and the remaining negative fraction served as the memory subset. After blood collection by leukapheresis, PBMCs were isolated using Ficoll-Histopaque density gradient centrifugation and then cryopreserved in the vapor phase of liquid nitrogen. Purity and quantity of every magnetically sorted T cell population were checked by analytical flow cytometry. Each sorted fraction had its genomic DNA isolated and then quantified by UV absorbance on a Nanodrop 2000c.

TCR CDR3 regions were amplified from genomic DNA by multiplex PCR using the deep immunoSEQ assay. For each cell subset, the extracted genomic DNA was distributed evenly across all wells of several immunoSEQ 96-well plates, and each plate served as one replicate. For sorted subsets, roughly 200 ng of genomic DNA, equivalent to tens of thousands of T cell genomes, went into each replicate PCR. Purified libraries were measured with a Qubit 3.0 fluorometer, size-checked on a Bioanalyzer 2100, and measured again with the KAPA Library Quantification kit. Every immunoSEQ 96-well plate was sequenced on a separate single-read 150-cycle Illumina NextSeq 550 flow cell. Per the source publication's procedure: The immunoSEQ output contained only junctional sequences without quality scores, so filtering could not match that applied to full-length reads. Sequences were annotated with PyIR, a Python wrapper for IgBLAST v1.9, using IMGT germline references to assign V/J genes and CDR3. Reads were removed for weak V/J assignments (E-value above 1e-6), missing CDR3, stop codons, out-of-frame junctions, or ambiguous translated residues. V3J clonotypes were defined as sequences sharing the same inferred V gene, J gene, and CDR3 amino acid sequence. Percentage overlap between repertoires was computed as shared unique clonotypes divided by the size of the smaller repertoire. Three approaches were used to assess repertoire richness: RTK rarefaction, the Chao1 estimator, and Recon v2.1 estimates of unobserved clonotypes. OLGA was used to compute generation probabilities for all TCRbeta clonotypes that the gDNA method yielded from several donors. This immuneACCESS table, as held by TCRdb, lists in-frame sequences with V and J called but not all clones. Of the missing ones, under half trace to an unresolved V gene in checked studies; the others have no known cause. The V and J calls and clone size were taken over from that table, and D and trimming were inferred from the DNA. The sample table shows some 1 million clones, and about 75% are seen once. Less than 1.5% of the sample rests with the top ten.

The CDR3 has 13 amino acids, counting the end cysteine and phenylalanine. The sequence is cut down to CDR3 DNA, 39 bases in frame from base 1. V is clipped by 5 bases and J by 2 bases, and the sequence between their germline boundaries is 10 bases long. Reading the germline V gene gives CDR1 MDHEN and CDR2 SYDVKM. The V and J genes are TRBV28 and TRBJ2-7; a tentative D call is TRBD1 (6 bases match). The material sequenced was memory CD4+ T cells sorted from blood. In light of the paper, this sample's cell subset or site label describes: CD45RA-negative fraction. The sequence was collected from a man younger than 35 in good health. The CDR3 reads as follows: CASSVQGAYEQYF. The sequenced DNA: TGTGCCAGCAGTGTACAGGGTGCCTACGAGCAGTACTTC.